The clone carrying this T cell receptor (beta chain) was seen more than once but under ten times. The antigen is not known. A junction end diverges from the germline sequence, so it may reflect a read error. The sample originates from a study of T cells after yellow fever vaccination. Study-wide points: Abundant contaminating clonotypes from the bulk population could appear in FACS-sorted repertoires.

TCRdb reanalysed the 5' RACE reads using MiXCR and keeps one entry per CDR3 protein. This table has 610,000 or so distinct CDR3 sequences, about 12% appearing once. CDR1 and CDR2 from the germline V gene are SSHAT and FNYEAQ (reference sequence). The CDR3 totals 16 residues. The gene calls are TRBV7-7 and TRBJ2-1; 8 bases are a match to TRBD2. Sequenced here: PBMCs, sampled on the day of the yellow fever booster vaccination. The clonotype was recovered from a man aged 30-40 years who received the YFV17D yellow fever vaccine. This CDR3 reads CASSLGIGGAGNEQFF. The CDR3 DNA follows: TGTGCTAGCAGCTTAGGGATCGGGGGGGCGGGCAATGAGCAGTTCTTC. Variable domain in full (rest from reference TRBV7-7 and TRBJ2-1): GAGVSQSPRYKVTKRGQDVTLRCDPISSHATLYWYQQALGQGPEFLTYFNYEAQPDKSGLPSDRFSAERPEGSISTLTIQRTEQRDSAMYRCASSLGIGGAGNEQFFGPGTRLTVL.